One and the same sample provided the 16 T cell receptor beta chains below, sequenced in a study of cytomegalovirus exposure and HLA in healthy donors. Primers: 60 Vbeta forward and 13 Jbeta reverse. Generated by immunoSEQ multiplex PCR, the TCRdb table keeps only in-frame clones and is missing some. The sample lists about 170,000 clones, 82% occurring once. Sequenced material: PBMCs. All receptors come from a male donor in good health and CMV-seronegative.

The rearrangement uses TRBV5-1 and TRBJ1-5; 11 nucleotides match TRBD1. The germline V gene has CDR1 SGHRS and CDR2 YFSETQ. V was clipped by 4 bases and J by 7 bases; unmatched bases: 7. This CDR3 is built from 15 residues. DNA of the CDR3: TGCGCCAGCAGCCTAGGGACAGGGGGTTGGCAGCCCCAGCATTTT. It encodes CASSLGTGGWQPQHF.

The chain combines TRBV7-2 with TRBJ2-3; 16 nucleotides agree with TRBD2. The CDR3 extends over 17 amino acids. Germline loops: CDR1 SGHTA, CDR2 FQGNSA. Trimming cost V 3 bases and J 3 bases; bases outside gene matches: 3. CDR3 bases: TGTGCCAGCAGCTTGACGGGACTAGCGGGAGGGACAGATACGCAGTATTTT. Its protein is CASSLTGLAGGTDTQYF.

This rearrangement joins TRBV23-1 to TRBJ1-3; D is undetermined. TRBV23-1 belongs to the ORF category, with a function that is uncertain. V was pared by 1 base and J by 0 bases, with 16 bases between. This CDR3 comprises 18 residues. The CDR3 nucleotides are TGCGCCAGCAGTCAATATGGTTCCGGACTGAACTCTGGAAACACCATATATTTT. It translates to CASSQYGSGLNSGNTIYF.

The chain uses TRBV5-4 and TRBJ1-6, with TRBD1 matching over 8 bases. Germline CDR1 SGHNT, CDR2 YYREEE (reference sequence). Trimming cost V 3 bases and J 14 bases; bases outside gene matches: 7. The CDR3 sequence is 13 residues long. This chain's CDR3 is CASSSDRALALHF. The CDR3 DNA reads TGTGCCAGCAGCTCGGACAGGGCTCTAGCCCTCCACTTT.

The gene calls are TRBV6-5 and TRBJ2-3; TRBD1 aligns across 8 bases. CDR3 length: 15 amino acids. The V segment lost 6 bases and the J segment 3 bases; nucleotides outside the gene matches: 8. Germline-derived CDR1 and CDR2 are MNHEY and SVGAGI. The CDR3 loop reads CASSHRGSKTDTQYF. The CDR3 DNA follows: TGTGCCAGCAGCCACAGGGGGAGCAAGACAGATACGCAGTATTTT.

The chain links TRBV7-9 to TRBJ1-5; TRBD1 matches 7 bases. The CDR3 extends over 14 amino acids. V lost 5 bases to trimming and J lost 7 bases; unmatched junction nucleotides: 8. The germline V gene has CDR1 SEHNR and CDR2 FQNEAQ (reference sequence). CDR3 sequence (DNA): TGTGCCAGCAGCCCTGGGACAGTCGGACAGCCCCAGCATTTT. This gives the protein CASSPGTVGQPQHF.

The V gene is TRBV9, the J gene TRBJ1-2; perhaps TRBD1 as D (5 bases). Trimming stripped 0 bases from V and 0 bases from J, with 9 bases between. This CDR3 comprises 15 residues. Germline values: CDR1 SGDLS, CDR2 YYNGEE. In nucleotides, the CDR3 is TGTGCCAGCAGCGTAGCCAGGGAAGCTAACTATGGCTACACCTTC. Translated: CASSVAREANYGYTF.

The gene calls are TRBV9 and TRBJ1-4, with D possibly TRBD1 on 6 matching bases. This CDR3 spans 15 amino acids. V was pared by 0 bases and J by 8 bases, with 14 bases between. Germline V gene data show CDR1 as SGDLS and CDR2 as YYNGEE. CDR3 in DNA: TGTGCCAGCAGCGTAGGGGGACAAGCCTCAGAAAAACTGTTTTTT. Translated, it gives CASSVGGQASEKLFF.

The gene calls are TRBV5-1 and TRBJ2-2; 12 nucleotides line up with TRBD2. The germline gives CDR1 SGHRS, CDR2 YFSETQ. The CDR3 runs to 19 residues. V lost 2 bases to trimming and J lost 1 base; unmatched junction nucleotides: 9. The CDR3 DNA sequence: TGCGCCAGCAGCTTAGGGTCACAGGGACTAGCGGGGAACACCGGGGAGCTGTTTTTT. Its translation: CASSLGSQGLAGNTGELFF. Drawing the rest from reference TRBV5-1 and TRBJ2-2, the complete variable domain is KAGVTQTPRYLIKTRGQQVTLSCSPISGHRSVSWYQQTPGQGLQFLFEYFSETQRNKGNFPGRFSGRQFSNSRSEMNVSTLELGDSALYLCASSLGSQGLAGNTGELFFGEGSRLTVL.

The chain employs TRBV6-6 and TRBJ2-7; TRBD1 matches 7 bases. The V and J ends lost 5 bases and 2 bases, in that order; junction bases with no gene match: 0. Germline lookup yields CDR1 MNHNY and CDR2 SVGAGI (reference sequence). The CDR3 is 12 residues long. The CDR3 loop is CASSQGAYEQYF. DNA for the CDR3: TGTGCCAGCAGTCAGGGGGCCTACGAGCAGTACTTC.

The chain uses TRBV7-9 and TRBJ2-2, with D uncertain. CDR3 size: 11 residues. The V gene's germline CDR1 is SEHNR and CDR2 FQNEAQ (reference sequence). V gave up 5 bases and J gave up 11 bases, with 9 bases separating them. CDR3: CASSPQTELFF. CDR3 in DNA: TGTGCCAGCAGCCCCCAAACTGAGCTGTTTTTT.

The table lists this clone with a count of one. The V and J genes are TRBV19 and TRBJ1-2; D is perhaps TRBD1 (5 bases). The CDR3 is 14 amino acids. V dropped 4 bases and J dropped 4 bases, with 13 bases sitting between them. The germline CDR1 and CDR2 sequences are LNHDA and SQIVND (reference sequence). CDR3 coding DNA: TGTGCCAGTAGTACTGGGGGGGTAACCTATGGCTACACCTTC. The encoded protein is CASSTGGVTYGYTF.

The rearrangement links TRBV5-1 to TRBJ2-6; 8 positions match TRBD2. V gave up 7 bases and J gave up 0 bases; unmatched junction bases: 12. The germline V gene has CDR1 SGHRS and CDR2 YFSETQ. The length of the CDR3 is 18 residues. The CDR3 DNA is TGCGCCAGCCAAAACTTAGCGGGGCTCAACTCTGGGGCCAACGTCCTGACTTTC. This codes for CASQNLAGLNSGANVLTF.

The chain has TRBV28 and TRBJ1-5; 8 bases align to TRBD1. Trimming at V came to 8 bases and at J to 7 bases, leaving 16 bases not matched to a gene. The germline V gene has CDR1 MDHEN and CDR2 SYDVKM. The CDR3 is 16 amino acids. The CDR3 nucleotides read TGTGCCAGCTCCCTGCCGAGACAGGGGTCAGGGCAGCCCCAGCATTTT. It yields the protein CASSLPRQGSGQPQHF.

This chain connects TRBV15 to TRBJ2-2, with D tentatively TRBD2 (5 bases). CDR3 length equals 19 residues. Trimming cost V 0 bases and J 1 base, with 18 bases left between them. Germline assignment: CDR1 LNHNV and CDR2 YYDKDF (reference sequence). The CDR3 DNA follows: TGTGCCACCAGCAGAGATGAGGGTGATGAGTGGGAGAACACCGGGGAGCTGTTTTTT. Its protein product is CATSRDEGDEWENTGELFF.

The gene calls are TRBV9 and TRBJ1-4; 9 bases fit TRBD1. The V gene end was trimmed by 4 bases and the J gene end by 7 bases; junction bases not matched to a gene: 17. The CDR3 totals 18 residues. Germline V CDR1 and CDR2: SGDLS, YYNGEE. The CDR3 region has the DNA TGTGCCAGCAGCCCCCCCCTACTGGGACAGGGTCGCCCTGAAAAACTGTTTTTT. Translated: CASSPPLLGQGRPEKLFF.